This T cell receptor (beta chain) was recovered during a study of post-analysis software for immune sequencing data. Study results and caveats: Patients had higher frequencies than controls of roughly five TRBV segments, including TRBV5-6, TRBV5-1 and TRBV20-1.

Concerning this clonotype: The target antigen is unknown.

The CDR3 has 14 amino acids. Germline assignment: CDR1 MDHEN and CDR2 SYDVKM. V gave up 3 bases and J gave up 7 bases, with 13 bases separating them. Tagging with unique molecular identifiers was a feature of the TCR beta cDNA libraries. TCRdb redid the calling of the PCR reads with MiXCR, one entry per CDR3 protein. This table holds 180,000 or so distinct CDR3 sequences, roughly 28% found once. Source material: blood. The origin of this receptor is a girl younger than 18 with multiple sclerosis. This chain links TRBV28 with TRBJ1-5; no firm D call. The CDR3 nucleotides are TGTGCCAGCAGTTTTAGAGACCGAACCCAGCCCCAGCATTTT. Its protein is CASSFRDRTQPQHF.